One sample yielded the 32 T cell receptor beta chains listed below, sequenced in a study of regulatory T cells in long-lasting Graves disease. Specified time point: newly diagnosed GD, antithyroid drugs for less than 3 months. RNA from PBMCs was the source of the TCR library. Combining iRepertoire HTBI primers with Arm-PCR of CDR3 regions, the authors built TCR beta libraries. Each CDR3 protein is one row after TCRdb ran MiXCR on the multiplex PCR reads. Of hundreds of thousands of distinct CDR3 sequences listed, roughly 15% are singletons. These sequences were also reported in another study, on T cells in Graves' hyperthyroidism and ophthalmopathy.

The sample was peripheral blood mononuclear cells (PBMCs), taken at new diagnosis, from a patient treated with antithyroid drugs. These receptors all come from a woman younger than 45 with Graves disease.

The CDR3 region has the DNA TGCAGCATTTCCCGGGACAGGGTTTGGGGGGGCACTGAAGCTTTCTTT. Encoded protein: CSISRDRVWGGTEAFF. The chain is built from TRBV29-1 and TRBJ1-1, with 9 bases matching TRBD1. Germline V gene lookup returns CDR1 SQVTM and CDR2 ANQGSEA. The trim removed 8 bases at V and 4 bases at J, leaving 17 bases unmatched. The CDR3 runs 16 residues.

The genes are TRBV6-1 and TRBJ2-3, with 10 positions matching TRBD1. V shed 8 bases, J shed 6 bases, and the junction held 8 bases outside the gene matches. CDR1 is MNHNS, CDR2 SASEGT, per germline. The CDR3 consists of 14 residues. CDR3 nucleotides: TGTGCCAGCCGGGCAGACAGGGGGCTTGATACGCAGTATTTT. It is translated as CASRADRGLDTQYF.

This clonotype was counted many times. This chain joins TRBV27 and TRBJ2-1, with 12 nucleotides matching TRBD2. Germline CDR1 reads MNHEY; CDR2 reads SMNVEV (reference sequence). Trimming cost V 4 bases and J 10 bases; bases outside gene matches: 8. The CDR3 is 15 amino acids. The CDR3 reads CASSSGLAGPLEQFF. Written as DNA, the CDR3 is TGTGCCAGCAGTTCCGGACTAGCGGGACCACTCGAGCAGTTCTTC.

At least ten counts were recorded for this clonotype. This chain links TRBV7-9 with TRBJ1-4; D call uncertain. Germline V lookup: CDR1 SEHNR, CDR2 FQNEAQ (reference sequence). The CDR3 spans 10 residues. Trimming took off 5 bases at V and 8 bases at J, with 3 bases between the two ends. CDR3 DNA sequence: TGTGCCAGCAGCCAAGAAAAACTGTTTTTT. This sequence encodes CASSQEKLFF. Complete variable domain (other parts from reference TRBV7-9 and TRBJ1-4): DTGVSQNPRHKITKRGQNVTFRCDPISEHNRLYWYRQTLGQGPEFLTYFQNEAQLEKSRLLSDRFSAERPKGSFSTLEIQRTEQGDSAMYLCASSQEKLFFGSGTQLSVL.

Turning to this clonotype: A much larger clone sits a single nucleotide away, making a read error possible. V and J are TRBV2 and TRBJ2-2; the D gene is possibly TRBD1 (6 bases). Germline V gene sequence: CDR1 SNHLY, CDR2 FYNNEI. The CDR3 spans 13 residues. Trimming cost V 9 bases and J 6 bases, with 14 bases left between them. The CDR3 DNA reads TGTGCCAGAGGGGGTCTTTCTCCCGGGGAGCTGTTTTTT. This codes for CARGGLSPGELFF.

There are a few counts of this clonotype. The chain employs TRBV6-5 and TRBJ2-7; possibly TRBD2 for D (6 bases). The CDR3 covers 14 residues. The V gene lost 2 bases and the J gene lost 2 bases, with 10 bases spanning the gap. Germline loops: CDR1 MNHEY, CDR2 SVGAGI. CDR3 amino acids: CASSYMGGTYEQYF. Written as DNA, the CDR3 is TGTGCCAGCAGTTACATGGGCGGGACCTACGAGCAGTACTTC.

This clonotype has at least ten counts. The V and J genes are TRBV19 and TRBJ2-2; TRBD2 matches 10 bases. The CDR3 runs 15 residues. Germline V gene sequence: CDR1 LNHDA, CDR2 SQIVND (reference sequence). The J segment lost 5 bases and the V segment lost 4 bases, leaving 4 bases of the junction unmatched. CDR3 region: CASSTGLALTGELFF. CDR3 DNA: TGTGCCAGTAGTACGGGACTAGCGCTGACCGGGGAGCTGTTTTTT.

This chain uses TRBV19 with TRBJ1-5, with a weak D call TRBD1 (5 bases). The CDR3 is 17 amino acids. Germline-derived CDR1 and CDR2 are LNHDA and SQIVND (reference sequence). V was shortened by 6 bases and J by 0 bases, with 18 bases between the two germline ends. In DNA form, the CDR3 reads TGTGCCAGTAGGGACAAGCCGACCCGCAATAGCAATCAGCCCCAGCATTTT. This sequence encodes CASRDKPTRNSNQPQHF.

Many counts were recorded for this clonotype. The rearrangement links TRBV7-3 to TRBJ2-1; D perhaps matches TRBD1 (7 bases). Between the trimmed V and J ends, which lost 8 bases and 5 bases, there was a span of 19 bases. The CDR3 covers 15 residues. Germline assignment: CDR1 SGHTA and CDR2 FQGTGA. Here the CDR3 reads CASSPGAGGNNEQFF. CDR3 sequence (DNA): TGTGCCAGCTCACCGGGGGCAGGGGGGAACAATGAGCAGTTCTTC.

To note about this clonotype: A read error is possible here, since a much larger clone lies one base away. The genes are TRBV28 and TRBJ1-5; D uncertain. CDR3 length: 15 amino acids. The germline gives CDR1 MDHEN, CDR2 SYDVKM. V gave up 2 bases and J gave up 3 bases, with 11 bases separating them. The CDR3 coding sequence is TGTGCCAGCAGTTTAACGAAGGTCTTCAATCAGCCCCAGCATTTT. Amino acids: CASSLTKVFNQPQHF.

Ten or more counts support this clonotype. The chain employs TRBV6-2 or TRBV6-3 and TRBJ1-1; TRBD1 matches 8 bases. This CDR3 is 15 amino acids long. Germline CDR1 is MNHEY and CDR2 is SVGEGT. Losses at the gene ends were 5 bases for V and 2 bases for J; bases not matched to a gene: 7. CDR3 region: CASSDQGAVNTEAFF. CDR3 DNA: TGTGCCAGCAGTGACCAGGGGGCAGTTAACACTGAAGCTTTCTTT.

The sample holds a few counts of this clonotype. This chain's CDR3 is CASSPRVATRYGYTF. CDR3 DNA: TGTGCCAGCAGTCCACGGGTCGCTACGCGGTATGGCTACACCTTC. The chain couples TRBV6-1 to TRBJ1-2; unclear D gene. The V and J ends lost 5 bases and 5 bases respectively, with 18 bases between them. The CDR3 runs 15 residues. CDR1 and CDR2 from the germline V gene are MNHNS and SASEGT.

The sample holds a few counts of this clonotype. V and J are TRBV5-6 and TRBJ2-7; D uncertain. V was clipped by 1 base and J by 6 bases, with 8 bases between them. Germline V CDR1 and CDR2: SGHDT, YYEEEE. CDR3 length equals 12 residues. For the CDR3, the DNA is TGTGCCAGCAGCTTGAGCTGGAGCGAGCAGTACTTC. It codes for CASSLSWSEQYF.

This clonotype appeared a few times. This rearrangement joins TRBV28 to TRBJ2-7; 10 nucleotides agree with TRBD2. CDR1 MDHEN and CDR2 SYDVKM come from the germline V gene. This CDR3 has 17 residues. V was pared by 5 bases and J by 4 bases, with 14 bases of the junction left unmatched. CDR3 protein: CASSPQLSAGGPYEQYF. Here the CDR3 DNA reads TGTGCCAGCAGTCCCCAGCTTTCAGCGGGAGGGCCGTACGAGCAGTACTTC.

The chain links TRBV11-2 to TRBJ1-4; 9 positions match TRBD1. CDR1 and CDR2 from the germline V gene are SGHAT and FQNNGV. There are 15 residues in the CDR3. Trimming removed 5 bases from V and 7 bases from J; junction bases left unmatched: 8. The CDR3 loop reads CASSLRTGVGEKLFF. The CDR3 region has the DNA TGTGCCAGCAGCCTCCGGACAGGGGTGGGTGAAAAACTGTTTTTT. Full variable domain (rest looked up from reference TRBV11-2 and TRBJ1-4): EAGVAQSPRYKIIEKRQSVAFWCNPISGHATLYWYQQILGQGPKLLIQFQNNGVVDDSQLPKDRFSAERLKGVDSTLKIQPAKLEDSAVYLCASSLRTGVGEKLFFGSGTQLSVL.

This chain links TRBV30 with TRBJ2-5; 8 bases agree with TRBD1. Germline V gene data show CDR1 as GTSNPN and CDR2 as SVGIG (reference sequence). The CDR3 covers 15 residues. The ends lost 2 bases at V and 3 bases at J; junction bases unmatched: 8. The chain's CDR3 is CAWSIGDRGKETQYF. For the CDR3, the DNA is TGTGCCTGGAGTATCGGCGACAGGGGTAAAGAGACCCAGTACTTC. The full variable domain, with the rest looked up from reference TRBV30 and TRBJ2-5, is SQTIHQWPATLVQPVGSPLSLECTVEGTSNPNLYWYRQAAGRGLQLLFYSVGIGQISSEVPQNLSASRPQDRQFILSSKKLLLSDSGFYLCAWSIGDRGKETQYFGPGTRLLVL.

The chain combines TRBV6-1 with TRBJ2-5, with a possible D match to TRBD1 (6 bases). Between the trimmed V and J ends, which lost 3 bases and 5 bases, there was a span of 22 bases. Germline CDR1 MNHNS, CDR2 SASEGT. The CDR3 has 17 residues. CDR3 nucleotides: TGTGCCAGCAGTGATGGCTTTTTGGGGCAGGGGATCGAGACCCAGTACTTC. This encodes CASSDGFLGQGIETQYF.

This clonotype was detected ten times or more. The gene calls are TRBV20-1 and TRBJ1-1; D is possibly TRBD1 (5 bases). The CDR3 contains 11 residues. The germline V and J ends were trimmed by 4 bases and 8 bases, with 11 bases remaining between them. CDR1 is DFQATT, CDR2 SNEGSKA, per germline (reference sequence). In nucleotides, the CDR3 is TGCAGTGCTAACCCGGGACCAGAAGCTTTCTTT. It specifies CSANPGPEAFF.

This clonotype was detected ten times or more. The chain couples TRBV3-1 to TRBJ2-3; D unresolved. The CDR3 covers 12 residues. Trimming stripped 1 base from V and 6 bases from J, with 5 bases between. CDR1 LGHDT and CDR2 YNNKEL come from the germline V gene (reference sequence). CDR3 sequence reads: CASSQVVDTQYF. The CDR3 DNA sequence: TGTGCCAGCAGCCAAGTGGTGGATACGCAGTATTTT.

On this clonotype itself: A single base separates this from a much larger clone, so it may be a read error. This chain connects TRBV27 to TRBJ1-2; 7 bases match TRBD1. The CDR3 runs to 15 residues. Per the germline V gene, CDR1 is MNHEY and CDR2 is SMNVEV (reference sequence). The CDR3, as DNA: TGTGCCAGCGGCCAGGGGGTCCAATATGGCTATGGCCACACCTTC. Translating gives CASGQGVQYGYGHTF.

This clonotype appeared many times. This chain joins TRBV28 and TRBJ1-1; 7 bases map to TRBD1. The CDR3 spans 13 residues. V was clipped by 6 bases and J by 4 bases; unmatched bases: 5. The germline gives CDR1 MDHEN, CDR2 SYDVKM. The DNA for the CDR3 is TGTGCCAGCAGGGTACAGGGGATCACTGAAGCTTTCTTT. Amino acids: CASRVQGITEAFF.

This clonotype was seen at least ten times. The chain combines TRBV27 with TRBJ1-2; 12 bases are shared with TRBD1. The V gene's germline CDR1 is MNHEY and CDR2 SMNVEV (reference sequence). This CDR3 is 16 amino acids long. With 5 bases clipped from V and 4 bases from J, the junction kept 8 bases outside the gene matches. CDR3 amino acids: CASSPGTGGAGYGYTF. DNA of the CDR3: TGTGCCAGCAGTCCCGGGACAGGGGGCGCTGGCTATGGCTACACCTTC.

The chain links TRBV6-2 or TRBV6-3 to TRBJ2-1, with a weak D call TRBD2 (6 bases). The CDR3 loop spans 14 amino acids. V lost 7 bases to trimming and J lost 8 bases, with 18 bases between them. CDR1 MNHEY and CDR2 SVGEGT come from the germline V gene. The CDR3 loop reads CASNWRGAVDEQFF. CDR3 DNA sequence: TGTGCCAGCAATTGGCGGGGCGCCGTGGATGAGCAGTTCTTC.

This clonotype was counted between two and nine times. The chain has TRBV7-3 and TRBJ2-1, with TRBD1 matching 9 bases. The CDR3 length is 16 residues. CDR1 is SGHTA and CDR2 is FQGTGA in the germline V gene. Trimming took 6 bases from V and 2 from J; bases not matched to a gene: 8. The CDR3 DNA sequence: TGTGCCAGCAGTTACACAGGGGGCTCCCCCTACAATGAGCAGTTCTTC. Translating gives CASSYTGGSPYNEQFF.

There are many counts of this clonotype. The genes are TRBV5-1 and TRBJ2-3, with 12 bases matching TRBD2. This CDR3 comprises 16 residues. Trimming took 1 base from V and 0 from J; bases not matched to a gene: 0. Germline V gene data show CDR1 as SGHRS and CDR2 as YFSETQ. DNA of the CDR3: TGCGCCAGCAGCTTGACTAGCGGGGGGAGCACAGATACGCAGTATTTT. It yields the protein CASSLTSGGSTDTQYF. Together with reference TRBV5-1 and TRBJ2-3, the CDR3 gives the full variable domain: KAGVTQTPRYLIKTRGQQVTLSCSPISGHRSVSWYQQTPGQGLQFLFEYFSETQRNKGNFPGRFSGRQFSNSRSEMNVSTLELGDSALYLCASSLTSGGSTDTQYFGPGTRLTVL.

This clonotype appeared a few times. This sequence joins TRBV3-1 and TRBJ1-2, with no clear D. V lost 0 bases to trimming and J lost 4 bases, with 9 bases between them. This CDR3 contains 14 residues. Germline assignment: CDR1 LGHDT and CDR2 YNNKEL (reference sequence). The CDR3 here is CASSQDGSPYGYTF. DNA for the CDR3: TGTGCCAGCAGCCAAGACGGCAGTCCCTATGGCTACACCTTC.

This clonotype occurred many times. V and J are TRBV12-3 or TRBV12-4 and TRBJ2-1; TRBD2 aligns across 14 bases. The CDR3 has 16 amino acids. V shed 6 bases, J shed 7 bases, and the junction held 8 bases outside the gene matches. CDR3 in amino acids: CASSILTSGGGNEQFF. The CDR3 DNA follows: TGTGCCAGCAGCATCCTGACTAGCGGGGGGGGGAATGAGCAGTTCTTC.

This chain's CDR3 is CASSLDRGPPYEQYF. The CDR3 DNA reads as TGCGCCAGCAGCTTAGACAGGGGACCCCCCTACGAGCAGTACTTC. The chain is built from TRBV5-1 and TRBJ2-7; 8 nucleotides agree with TRBD1. Trimming at V came to 2 bases and at J to 2 bases, leaving 6 bases not matched to a gene. The CDR3 is 15 residues long. Germline V gene sequence: CDR1 SGHRS, CDR2 YFSETQ.

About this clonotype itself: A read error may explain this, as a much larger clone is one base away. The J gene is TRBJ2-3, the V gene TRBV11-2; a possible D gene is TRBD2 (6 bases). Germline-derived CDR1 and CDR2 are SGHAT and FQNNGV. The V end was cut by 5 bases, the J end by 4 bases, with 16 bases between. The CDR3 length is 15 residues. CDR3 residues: CASSRGTHFADTQYF. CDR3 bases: TGTGCCAGCAGCCGGGGGACTCATTTTGCAGATACGCAGTATTTT.

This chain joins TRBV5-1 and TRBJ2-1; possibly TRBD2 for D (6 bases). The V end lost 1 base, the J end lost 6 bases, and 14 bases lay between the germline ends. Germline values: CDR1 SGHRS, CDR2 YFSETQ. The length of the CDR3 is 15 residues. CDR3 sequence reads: CASSLYSGLINEQFF. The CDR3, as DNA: TGCGCCAGCAGCTTGTATTCGGGACTCATCAATGAGCAGTTCTTC.

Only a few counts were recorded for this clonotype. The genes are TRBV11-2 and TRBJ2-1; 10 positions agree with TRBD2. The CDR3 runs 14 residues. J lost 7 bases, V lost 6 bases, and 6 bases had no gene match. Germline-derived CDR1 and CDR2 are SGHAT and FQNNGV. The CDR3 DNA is TGTGCCAGCAGTCCCGGGACTAGCGTAAATGAGCAGTTCTTC. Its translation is CASSPGTSVNEQFF.

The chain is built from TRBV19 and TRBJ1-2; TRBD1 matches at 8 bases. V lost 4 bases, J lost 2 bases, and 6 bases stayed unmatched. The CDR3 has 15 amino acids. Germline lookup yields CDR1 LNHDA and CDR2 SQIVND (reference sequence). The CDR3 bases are TGTGCCAGTAGTAGGGCCGACAGGGGAAACTATGGCTACACCTTC. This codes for CASSRADRGNYGYTF. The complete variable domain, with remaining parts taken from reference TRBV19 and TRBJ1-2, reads DGGITQSPKYLFRKEGQNVTLSCEQNLNHDAMYWYRQDPGQGLRLIYYSQIVNDFQKGDIAEGYSVSREKKESFPLTVTSAQKNPTAFYLCASSRADRGNYGYTFGSGTRLTVV.